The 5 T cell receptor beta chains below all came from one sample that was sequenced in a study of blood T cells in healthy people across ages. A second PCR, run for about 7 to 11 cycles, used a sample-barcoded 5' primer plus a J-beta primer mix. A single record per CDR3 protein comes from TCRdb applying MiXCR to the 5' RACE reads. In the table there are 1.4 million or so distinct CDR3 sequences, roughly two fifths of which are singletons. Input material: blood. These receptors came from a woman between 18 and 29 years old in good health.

This CDR3 reads CASSQIQGVGEKLFF. The CDR3 region has the DNA TGTGCCAGCAGCCAAATACAGGGAGTCGGTGAAAAACTGTTTTTT. The rearrangement links TRBV14 to TRBJ1-4; a weak D match, TRBD1 (6 bases). This CDR3 spans 15 amino acids. The germline V gene encodes CDR1 SGHDN and CDR2 FVKESK. Trimming took 2 bases from V and 7 from J, leaving 14 bases between them. Looking up the rest from reference TRBV14 and TRBJ1-4 gives the full variable domain: EAGVTQFPSHSVIEKGQTVTLRCDPISGHDNLYWYRRVMGKEIKFLLHFVKESKQDESGMPNNRFLAERTGGTYSTLKVQPAELEDSGVYFCASSQIQGVGEKLFFGSGTQLSVL.

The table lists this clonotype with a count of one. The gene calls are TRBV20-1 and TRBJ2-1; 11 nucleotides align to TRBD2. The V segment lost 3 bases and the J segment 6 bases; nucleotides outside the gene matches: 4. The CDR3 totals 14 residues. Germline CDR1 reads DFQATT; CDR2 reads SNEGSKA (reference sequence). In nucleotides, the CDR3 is TGCAGTGCTAGGTCCGGGACTAGCGGCAATGAGCAGTTCTTC. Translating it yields CSARSGTSGNEQFF.

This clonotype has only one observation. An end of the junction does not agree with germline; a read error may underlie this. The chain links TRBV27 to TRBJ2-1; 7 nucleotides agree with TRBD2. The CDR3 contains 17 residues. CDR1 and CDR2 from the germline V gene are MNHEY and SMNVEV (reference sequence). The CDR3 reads CASSLSVSGLVGNEQFF. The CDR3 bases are TGTGCCAGTAGTTTATCGGTTAGCGGGCTGGTAGGCAATGAGCAGTTCTTC.

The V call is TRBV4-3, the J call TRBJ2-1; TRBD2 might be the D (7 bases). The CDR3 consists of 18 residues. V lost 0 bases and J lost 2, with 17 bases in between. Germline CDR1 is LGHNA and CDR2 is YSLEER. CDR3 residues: CASSQDPRGATTYNEQFF. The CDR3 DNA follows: TGCGCCAGCAGCCAAGACCCACGGGGGGCCACGACCTACAATGAGCAGTTCTTC.

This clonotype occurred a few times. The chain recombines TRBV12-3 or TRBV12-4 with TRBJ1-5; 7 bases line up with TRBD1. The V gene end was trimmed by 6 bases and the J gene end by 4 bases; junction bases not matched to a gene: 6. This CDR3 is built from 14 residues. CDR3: CASRRRGANQPQHF. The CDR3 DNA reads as TGTGCCAGCAGACGCAGGGGGGCTAATCAGCCCCAGCATTTT.